Listed below are T cell receptor beta chains from one sample, sequenced in a study of T cells after yellow fever vaccination. Each CDR3 protein gets one entry after TCRdb re-called the 5' RACE reads with MiXCR. The repertoire holds more than 95,000 distinct CDR3 sequences, with 7.5% to 10% as singletons. Here the sequenced sample was CD8+ T cells sorted from PBMCs, taken on the day of the yellow fever booster vaccination. Receptors were obtained from a man aged 18 to 30 who received the YFV17D yellow fever vaccine. Both conserved end residues are part of each CDR3. Fields, in order: CDR3 protein, CDR3 DNA, clone size, D gene, V gene, J gene. The D gene is left open where the match is weak. Clone size, where shown, is once, few, many, or a class for clones that have expanded.

CASSTRQGLWETQYF	TGTGCCAGCAGCACTCGACAGGGGCTATGGGAGACCCAGTACTTC	-	-	TRBV21-1	TRBJ2-5
CASSGRTGNEQFF	TGTGCCAGCAGCGGACGGACGGGCAATGAGCAGTTCTTC	-	-	TRBV9	TRBJ2-1
CASSLVGSRGQGHFTDTQYF	TGTGCCAGCAGCTTAGTCGGGTCCCGGGGGCAGGGACATTTCACAGATACGCAGTATTTT	few	-	TRBV7-9	TRBJ2-3
CSVEVRPGGEQFF	TGCAGCGTTGAAGTCCGCCCCGGGGGTGAGCAGTTCTTC	-	-	TRBV29-1	TRBJ2-1
CASSFLGRIQGASYNEQFF	TGTGCCAGCAGCTTCCTCGGGCGCATCCAGGGGGCTTCCTACAATGAGCAGTTCTTC	-	TRBD1	TRBV11-2	TRBJ2-1
CASSLIGQGNSPLHF	TGTGCCAGCAGCCTAATTGGACAGGGAAACTCACCCCTCCACTTT	-	TRBD1	TRBV7-8	TRBJ1-6
CSVESASYNEQFF	TGCAGCGTTGAATCGGCGTCCTACAATGAGCAGTTCTTC	-	-	TRBV29-1	TRBJ2-1
CASSTPGLAEYEQYF	TGTGCCAGCAGTACTCCGGGACTAGCGGAATACGAGCAGTACTTC	many	TRBD2	TRBV6-1	TRBJ2-7
CATSRSRDRGWETQYF	TGTGCCACCAGCAGAAGTCGGGACAGGGGATGGGAGACCCAGTACTTC	-	TRBD1	TRBV15	TRBJ2-5
CSVEDLAFQDRAPGDEQFF	TGCAGCGTTGAAGATCTTGCGTTCCAGGACAGGGCTCCCGGGGATGAGCAGTTCTTC	many	TRBD1	TRBV29-1	TRBJ2-1
CASSFDPRGQFF	TGTGCCAGCAGCTTTGACCCCAGAGGGCAGTTCTTC	few	-	TRBV11-1	TRBJ2-1
CSVEGGRAYEQYF	TGCAGCGTTGAAGGCGGGCGAGCCTACGAGCAGTACTTC	-	-	TRBV29-1	TRBJ2-7
CASSPKRGTRFQETQYF	TGTGCCAGCAGCCCCAAACGAGGGACGCGGTTCCAAGAGACCCAGTACTTC	few	-	TRBV7-2	TRBJ2-5
CASSHLRAATNEKLFF	TGTGCCAGCAGCCATCTAAGGGCGGCAACTAATGAAAAACTGTTTTTT	few	-	TRBV7-9	TRBJ1-4
CASSLRASGGTDTQYF	TGTGCCAGCAGCCTCAGAGCTAGCGGGGGCACAGATACGCAGTATTTT	-	TRBD2	TRBV7-8	TRBJ2-3
CATSRTEIMGTGELFF	TGTGCCACCAGCAGGACAGAGATCATGGGCACCGGGGAGCTGTTTTTT	-	-	TRBV15	TRBJ2-2
CASSVGSQGSYEQYF	TGTGCCAGCAGCGTAGGATCGCAGGGGTCGTACGAGCAGTACTTC	many	-	TRBV9	TRBJ2-7
CASSQGGGTDTQYF	TGTGCCAGCAGCCAAGGGGGTGGCACAGATACGCAGTATTTT	many	-	TRBV4-2	TRBJ2-3
CASSQAYRGAYTEAFF	TGCGCCAGCAGCCAGGCCTACAGGGGGGCGTACACTGAAGCTTTCTTT	many	TRBD1	TRBV4-3	TRBJ1-1
CASSLGTLATEAFF	TGTGCCAGCAGTTTAGGAACCCTTGCCACTGAAGCTTTCTTT	-	-	TRBV27	TRBJ1-1
CAWSEGASSPDTQYF	TGTGCCTGGAGTGAGGGAGCCTCTAGTCCAGATACGCAGTATTTT	-	-	TRBV30	TRBJ2-3
CASSQEGTGGADGYTF	TGTGCCAGCAGCCAAGAGGGGACAGGGGGCGCGGATGGCTACACCTTC	-	TRBD1	TRBV3-1	TRBJ1-2
CASSLVPGGSQETQYF	TGTGCCAGCAGCTTAGTGCCGGGGGGGTCCCAAGAGACCCAGTACTTC	few	TRBD2	TRBV7-9	TRBJ2-5
CASSSAEQGHYEQCF	TGTGCCAGCAGCTCCGCTGAGCAGGGACACTACGAGCAGTGCTTC	-	-	TRBV7-9	TRBJ2-7
CASSLSTLFGYTF	TGTGCCAGCAGCTTATCCACACTGTTTGGCTACACCTTC	-	-	TRBV7-9	TRBJ1-2
CATSGVSTDTQYF	TGTGCCACCTCAGGGGTGTCCACAGATACGCAGTATTTT	few	-	TRBV28	TRBJ2-3
CSARGRDTANYGYTF	TGCAGTGCTAGGGGCCGGGACACGGCTAACTATGGCTACACCTTC	few	-	TRBV20-1	TRBJ1-2
CASSGGRDNTGELFF	TGTGCCAGCAGCGGGGGGCGAGACAACACCGGGGAGCTGTTTTTT	-	-	TRBV12-3/TRBV12-4	TRBJ2-2
CASSLLTGLTGKNEQFF	TGTGCCAGCAGTTTGCTAACGGGACTCACCGGGAAAAATGAGCAGTTCTTC	few	-	TRBV27	TRBJ2-1
CASSLGQGRSDTQYF	TGTGCCAGCAGTCTTGGACAGGGGAGGTCAGATACGCAGTATTTT	few	TRBD1	TRBV7-6	TRBJ2-3
CASSPPAGTSSYNEQFF	TGTGCCAGCAGCCCACCCGCCGGGACAAGCTCCTACAATGAGCAGTTCTTC	few	-	TRBV7-9	TRBJ2-1
CASSYTDSTDTQYF	TGTGCCAGCAGTTACACGGACAGCACAGATACGCAGTATTTT	-	-	TRBV6-5	TRBJ2-3
CASSPRDSTYEQYF	TGTGCCAGCAGCCCCCGGGACAGTACCTACGAGCAGTACTTC	medium-sized	TRBD1	TRBV7-9	TRBJ2-7
CAISDLRDGGNTIYF	TGTGCCATCAGTGACCTTCGGGACGGTGGAAACACCATATATTTT	-	-	TRBV10-3	TRBJ1-3
CASSPLRGESTDTQYF	TGTGCCAGCTCACCCCTCCGGGGGGAAAGCACAGATACGCAGTATTTT	-	TRBD2	TRBV18	TRBJ2-3
CATSRDQGGHLYNEQFF	TGTGCCACCAGCAGAGATCAAGGCGGGCACCTCTACAATGAGCAGTTCTTC	few	-	TRBV15	TRBJ2-1
CASSSRTRQGVTGELFF	TGTGCCAGCAGTTCCCGAACCCGACAGGGAGTCACCGGGGAGCTGTTTTTT	-	TRBD1	TRBV6-5	TRBJ2-2
CSARDNSSYNSPLHF	TGCAGTGCTAGAGACAACAGCTCCTATAATTCACCCCTCCACTTT	few	-	TRBV20-1	TRBJ1-6
CASSLVQSEAFF	TGTGCCAGCAGCTTAGTGCAGTCTGAAGCTTTCTTT	few	-	TRBV5-4	TRBJ1-1
CSARDPPFSYEQYF	TGCAGTGCTAGAGATCCCCCCTTCTCCTACGAGCAGTACTTC	many	-	TRBV20-1	TRBJ2-7
CASSYVSSMNTEAFF	TGTGCCAGCAGTTACGTCTCGAGCATGAACACTGAAGCTTTCTTT	few	-	TRBV6-5	TRBJ1-1